This is a list of T cell receptor beta chains from one sample in a study of blood T cell repertoires in COVID-19. Clones were sequenced by immunoSEQ multiplex PCR, and TCRdb holds only the in-frame ones, with some missing. Seen here are around 240,000 clones, approximately 85% observed once, and the top ten hold 0.85% to 1%. Sequenced material: peripheral blood. The receptors shown here come from a middle-aged man with acute or convalescent COVID-19. The CDR3 runs from the conserved cysteine through the conserved F or W. Each record gives: J gene, D gene, clone size, V gene, CDR3 DNA, CDR3 protein. The D gene is left open where the match is weak. Clone size is shown for a subset of rows, as once, few, many or a class of expanded clone.

TRBJ2-7	TRBD1	-	TRBV10-3	TGTGCCATCTCCGGGACAGGGGATGGTGAGCAGTACTTC	CAISGTGDGEQYF
TRBJ1-1	-	-	TRBV4-1	TGCGCCAGCAGCCAAGATGTAGTAACGAACACTGAAGCTTTCTTT	CASSQDVVTNTEAFF
TRBJ1-1	-	-	TRBV2	TGTGCCAGCAGTGGCCACAGGGACCAAGCTTTCTTT	CASSGHRDQAFF
TRBJ2-2	TRBD1	-	TRBV15	TGTGCCACCAGCAGAGATTCACAGGGGACACGGGTCGGGGAGCTGTTTTTT	CATSRDSQGTRVGELFF
TRBJ2-2	-	-	TRBV5-1	TGCGCCAGCAGCCGGAACAGTCCCGGGGAGCTGTTTTTT	CASSRNSPGELFF
TRBJ1-4	-	-	TRBV5-1	TGCGCCAGCAGCTTTGTCGGGACAATTAATGAAAAACTGTTTTTT	CASSFVGTINEKLFF
TRBJ1-1	-	-	TRBV5-1	TGCGCCAGCAGCTTGAACCAGAACAGTGAAGCTTTCTTT	CASSLNQNSEAFF
TRBJ2-7	-	once	TRBV7-9	TGTGCCAGCAGCCGACAGGAAAATTCCTACGAGCAGTACTTC	CASSRQENSYEQYF
TRBJ1-3	TRBD1	-	TRBV7-2	TGTGCCAGCAGCTTATACGGACAGGGAATGACTGGAAACACCATATATTTT	CASSLYGQGMTGNTIYF
TRBJ1-1	TRBD1	-	TRBV3-1/TRBV3-2	TGTGCCAGCAGCCAAGAAGGAGGGGGCAGACGGGCTTTCTTT	CASSQEGGGRRAFF
TRBJ1-3	TRBD1	-	TRBV12-3/TRBV12-4	TGTGCCAGCAGCTCCACAGGGGTGGACACCATATATTTT	CASSSTGVDTIYF
TRBJ2-3	-	-	TRBV25-1	TGTGCCACTGATAGCGGAAGACGCACAGATACGCAGTATTTT	CATDSGRRTDTQYF
TRBJ2-7	TRBD1	-	TRBV11-2	TGTGCCAGCGTCGTAGCAGGGGGCTACGAGCAGTACTTC	CASVVAGGYEQYF
TRBJ2-3	-	-	TRBV5-1	TGCGCCAGCAGCGATCAGGGATTGACAGATACGCAGTATTTT	CASSDQGLTDTQYF
TRBJ2-2	-	-	TRBV30	TGTGCCTGGAGTCCTCCGGGACAACAGTCCGGGGAGCTGTTTTTT	CAWSPPGQQSGELFF
TRBJ1-3	TRBD1	few	TRBV2	TGTGCCAGCAGCGGAGAAAGGACAGGGGGTACGCTAGACACCATATATTTT	CASSGERTGGTLDTIYF
TRBJ1-1	-	-	TRBV6-1	TGTGCCAGCAGTGAATCTGTATACACTGAAGCTTTCTTT	CASSESVYTEAFF
TRBJ1-1	-	-	TRBV19	TGTGCCAGTACCCTCCAGGGTGGGAACACTGAAGCTTTCTTT	CASTLQGGNTEAFF
TRBJ1-1	-	-	TRBV30	TGTGCCTGGGAACCGGGGGGCTGGAACACTGAAGCTTTCTTT	CAWEPGGWNTEAFF
TRBJ1-5	TRBD1	-	TRBV28	TGTGCCAGCAGTTTAAGCGACAGGGTCGGCAATCAGCCCCAGCATTTT	CASSLSDRVGNQPQHF
TRBJ2-5	-	-	TRBV6-6	TGTGCCAGCAGTTTAGGGGGTATCGGAGAGACCCAGTACTTC	CASSLGGIGETQYF
TRBJ1-2	-	-	TRBV10-3	TGTGCCATCAGTGAGAATTCAGGGAACTATGGCTACACCTTC	CAISENSGNYGYTF
TRBJ2-3	-	-	TRBV14	TGTGCCAGCAGCCAAGAGTTAAATACGCAGTATTTT	CASSQELNTQYF
TRBJ2-6	-	-	TRBV5-4	TGTGCCAGCAGCTACTATGAGGGTGGGGCCAACGTCCTGACTTTC	CASSYYEGGANVLTF
TRBJ2-1	TRBD2	-	TRBV6-5	TGTGCCAGCAGGGGACTAGCTCTCTATGAGCAGTTCTTC	CASRGLALYEQFF
TRBJ2-1	-	-	TRBV7-9	TGTGCCAGCAGCTTAGTGGGGGGTGTCCACAATGAGCAGTTCTTC	CASSLVGGVHNEQFF